The 18 T cell receptor beta chains listed next were all sequenced from one sample in a study of T cell responses to AZD1222 COVID-19 vaccine. The assay was immunoSEQ multiplex PCR, and TCRdb's table has in-frame clones only and misses some. The sample lists fewer than 150,000 clones, just over 85% seen once, with 7.6% in the top ten. The specimen was peripheral blood, collected on day 0 of AZD1222 vaccination. These receptors were collected from an adult in good health.

The chain combines TRBV2 with TRBJ1-6; D gene unclear. CDR3 size: 13 residues. The germline V gene has CDR1 SNHLY and CDR2 FYNNEI. V shed 5 bases and J shed 6 bases, with 8 bases lying between them. In DNA, the CDR3 is TGTGCCAGCAGTCAGACTGGTAATTCACCCCTCCACTTT. This codes for CASSQTGNSPLHF.

CDR3 DNA: TGTGCCAGCAGTTACTCTCTAGCGGGACACACCGGGGAGCTGTTTTTT. This sequence encodes CASSYSLAGHTGELFF. The chain employs TRBV6-2 or TRBV6-3 and TRBJ2-2; 9 nucleotides agree with TRBD2. Germline lookup yields CDR1 MNHEY and CDR2 SVGEGT. The V and J ends lost 0 bases and 3 bases, in that order; junction bases with no gene match: 2. This CDR3 is built from 16 residues.

This chain joins TRBV9 and TRBJ2-7; TRBD2 matches 9 bases. The CDR3 consists of 15 residues. Germline V gene lookup returns CDR1 SGDLS and CDR2 YYNGEE. After removal of 0 bases from V and 3 bases from J, the junction contained 4 bases not matched to a gene. Here the CDR3 reads CASSVGTSARYEQYF. The DNA for the CDR3 is TGTGCCAGCAGCGTAGGGACTAGCGCCCGCTACGAGCAGTACTTC.

The chain employs TRBV18 and TRBJ2-2, with D possibly being TRBD2 (5 bases). Germline V lookup: CDR1 KGHSH, CDR2 LQKENI. This CDR3 has 15 amino acids. With 2 bases removed from V and 4 bases from J, the gap between germline ends came to 11 bases. The CDR3 bases are TGTGCCAGCTCACCAACCGGAGGCCGCACCGGGGAGCTGTTTTTT. Residues: CASSPTGGRTGELFF.

The CDR3 region is CASSENLRSYEQYF. CDR3 in DNA: TGTGCCAGCAGTGAAAATCTAAGATCCTACGAGCAGTACTTC. This chain uses TRBV6-1 with TRBJ2-7; D remains ambiguous. From germline, CDR1 is MNHNS and CDR2 SASEGT. Trimming removed 2 bases from V and 1 base from J, with 9 bases in between. There are 14 residues in the CDR3.

The chain carries TRBV9 and TRBJ2-7; D unclear. The V end lost 0 bases, the J end lost 2 bases, and 9 bases lay between the germline ends. CDR1 SGDLS and CDR2 YYNGEE come from the germline V gene. The CDR3 extends over 14 amino acids. CDR3: CASSVGQGPYEQYF. The DNA of the CDR3 is TGTGCCAGCAGCGTAGGACAAGGGCCCTACGAGCAGTACTTC.

The chain links TRBV6-6 to TRBJ1-5; 7 bases align to TRBD1. Per the germline V gene, CDR1 is MNHNY and CDR2 is SVGAGI (reference sequence). The CDR3 is made up of 15 amino acids. Unmatched junction bases numbered 6, after V lost 6 bases and J lost 1 base. In DNA form, the CDR3 reads TGTGCCAGCAGCCTAGACAGGGCCAGCAATCAGCCCCAGCATTTT. Amino acids: CASSLDRASNQPQHF.

The chain combines TRBV7-2 with TRBJ2-5, with D maybe TRBD1 (5 bases). Germline-derived CDR1 and CDR2 are SGHTA and FQGNSA. The CDR3 extends over 14 amino acids. V lost 0 bases and J lost 5, with 10 bases in between. The CDR3 DNA sequence: TGTGCCAGCAGCTTAGCTGCAGGGCTGGAGACCCAGTACTTC. Residues: CASSLAAGLETQYF.

The V gene is TRBV5-1, the J gene TRBJ2-7; 9 positions match TRBD1. The germline V gene has CDR1 SGHRS and CDR2 YFSETQ. The trim removed 6 bases at V and 2 bases at J, leaving 3 bases unmatched. The CDR3 covers 13 residues. The CDR3 sequence is CASTRTGAYEQYF. CDR3 nucleotides: TGCGCCAGCACCCGGACAGGGGCCTACGAGCAGTACTTC.

This chain links TRBV7-9 with TRBJ1-4; D is undetermined. In germline, CDR1 is SEHNR, CDR2 FQNEAQ (reference sequence). This CDR3 has 14 residues. V lost 5 bases to trimming and J lost 7 bases, with 14 bases between them. CDR3 sequence reads: CASSPNLEGEKLFF. The CDR3 DNA is TGTGCCAGCAGCCCGAACTTAGAGGGTGAAAAACTGTTTTTT.

This clone came up a few times. The V gene is TRBV14, the J gene TRBJ1-5; D is unclear. The CDR3 has 12 residues. Between the trimmed V and J ends, which lost 1 base and 6 bases, there was a span of 4 bases. Per the germline V gene, CDR1 is SGHDN and CDR2 is FVKESK. CDR3 protein: CASSQGFQPQHF. As DNA, the CDR3 is TGTGCCAGCAGCCAAGGGTTTCAGCCCCAGCATTTT.

The rearrangement joins TRBV13 to TRBJ2-7; D gene uncertain. In germline, CDR1 is PRHDT, CDR2 FYEKMQ (reference sequence). V gave up 2 bases and J gave up 1 base, with 3 bases separating them. CDR3 length equals 12 residues. The CDR3 sequence is CASSLRSYEQYF. CDR3 sequence (DNA): TGTGCCAGCAGCTTAAGGTCCTACGAGCAGTACTTC. The full variable domain, with the rest looked up from reference TRBV13 and TRBJ2-7, is AAGVIQSPRHLIKEKRETATLKCYPIPRHDTVYWYQQGPGQDPQFLISFYEKMQSDKGSIPDRFSAQQFSDYHSELNMSSLELGDSALYFCASSLRSYEQYFGPGTRLTVT.

The DNA for the CDR3 is TGTGCCACCAGCAGGGACAGGGTAATATCTGGCTACACCTTC. This sequence encodes CATSRDRVISGYTF. The chain combines TRBV15 with TRBJ1-2; 8 bases align to TRBD1. V shed 3 bases and J 7 bases; nucleotides not matched to a gene: 7. This CDR3 is built from 14 residues. Germline CDR1 and CDR2: LNHNV and YYDKDF (reference sequence).

This chain connects TRBV7-6 to TRBJ2-1; unclear D gene. This CDR3 is built from 13 residues. The V end lost 2 bases, the J end lost 4 bases, and 6 bases lay between the germline ends. Germline V gene sequence: CDR1 SGHVS, CDR2 FNYEAQ. In nucleotides, the CDR3 is TGTGCCAGCAGCTTAATTTCATACAATGAGCAGTTCTTC. Translated: CASSLISYNEQFF.

This chain joins TRBV7-2 and TRBJ2-7, with TRBD2 as a possible D gene (6 bases). This CDR3 has 14 amino acids. V was cut by 1 base and J by 0 bases, with 7 bases left in between. Germline V CDR1 and CDR2: SGHTA, FQGNSA. Here the CDR3 reads CASSLGLVSYEQYF. The CDR3 coding sequence is TGTGCCAGCAGCTTAGGACTAGTCTCCTACGAGCAGTACTTC.

This clone was detected only once. J is TRBJ2-7 and V is TRBV10-3, with 7 bases that match TRBD2. CDR1 and CDR2 from the germline V gene are ENHRY and SYGVKD. The junction had 8 bases not matched to a gene; V was cut back by 5 bases and J by 4 bases. The CDR3 runs to 14 residues. CDR3 sequence (DNA): TGTGCCATCAGTTCTAGCGGAGGTCTTTACGAGCAGTACTTC. Its translation is CAISSSGGLYEQYF.

V and J are TRBV6-5 and TRBJ2-7, with TRBD1 identical over 8 bases. This CDR3 is built from 15 residues. Germline assignment: CDR1 MNHEY and CDR2 SVGAGI. V lost 4 bases, J lost 0 bases, and 5 bases stayed unmatched. DNA for the CDR3: TGTGCCAGCAGTTCGGACAGGGTCAGCTCCTACGAGCAGTACTTC. Amino acid sequence: CASSSDRVSSYEQYF.

This chain links TRBV18 with TRBJ1-6; TRBD1 agrees at 9 bases. After removal of 3 bases from V and 9 bases from J, the junction contained 9 bases not matched to a gene. Germline V gene sequence: CDR1 KGHSH, CDR2 LQKENI. The CDR3 is 16 residues long. CDR3 DNA: TGTGCCAGCTCACCCGACAGGGGGACTCCTCGTTCACCCCTCCACTTT. This translates into CASSPDRGTPRSPLHF.